A single sample gave rise to the 25 T cell receptor beta chains below, sequenced in a study of T cell responses to AZD1222 COVID-19 vaccine. Clones were read by immunoSEQ multiplex PCR, and TCRdb kept only the in-frame ones, dropping some. In the table there are 120,000 to 150,000 clones, around 88% of which are singletons. The sequenced sample was peripheral blood, obtained on day 0 of AZD1222 vaccination. These receptors all stem from an adult in good health.

The chain is built from TRBV2 and TRBJ1-5; no clear D gene. Germline V gives CDR1 SNHLY, CDR2 FYNNEI. The CDR3 has 15 amino acids. With 7 bases removed from V and 0 bases from J, the gap between germline ends came to 13 bases. The CDR3 sequence: CASTGQDHSNQPQHF. The CDR3 DNA sequence: TGTGCCAGCACGGGCCAAGACCATAGCAATCAGCCCCAGCATTTT.

This chain links TRBV30 with TRBJ1-1; D unclear. CDR3 length: 15 amino acids. The ends were cut back, 8 bases at V and 2 bases at J, with 21 bases in the middle. Germline CDR1 is GTSNPN and CDR2 is SVGIG (reference sequence). The CDR3: CAAGRLARENTEAFF. The CDR3 DNA reads as TGTGCCGCGGGCCGTCTGGCCCGGGAAAACACTGAAGCTTTCTTT.

A note on this clone: The sample has other DNA sequences that encode this CDR3 too. The J gene is TRBJ1-5, the V gene TRBV30; the D is unclear. The CDR3 is 13 residues long. V was trimmed by 0 bases and J by 5 bases, leaving 8 bases between them. Germline-derived CDR1 and CDR2 are GTSNPN and SVGIG (reference sequence). The CDR3 sequence is CAWSVQGDQPQHF. The CDR3 DNA reads as TGTGCCTGGAGTGTACAAGGTGATCAGCCCCAGCATTTT.

This clone appeared a single time. V is TRBV28 and J is TRBJ2-5; D is possibly TRBD1 or TRBD2 (5 bases each). Trimming took 4 bases from V and 7 from J, leaving 25 bases between them. CDR3 length: 17 amino acids. Germline loops: CDR1 MDHEN, CDR2 SYDVKM. In nucleotides, the CDR3 is TGTGCCAGCAGTTCCGCAGGGAGTTCGAAGAGGAAGGGGACCCAGTACTTC. It encodes CASSSAGSSKRKGTQYF.

The chain couples TRBV11-2 to TRBJ2-7; maybe TRBD2 (6 bases). This CDR3 is built from 17 residues. V was pared by 5 bases and J by 0 bases, with 20 bases between. Germline loops: CDR1 SGHAT, CDR2 FQNNGV. CDR3 nucleotides: TGTGCCAGCAGCCAACCGGGCCGGGGGTTTGGCTCCTACGAGCAGTACTTC. This sequence encodes CASSQPGRGFGSYEQYF.

J is TRBJ2-7 and V is TRBV10-3; 9 bases are shared with TRBD1. Germline trimming cut 9 bases from V and 2 bases from J; bases unmatched to any gene: 8. The CDR3 loop spans 14 amino acids. Germline V gene data show CDR1 as ENHRY and CDR2 as SYGVKD. The CDR3 here is CAITEGTGTYEQYF. The CDR3 DNA reads as TGTGCCATTACCGAAGGGACAGGGACCTACGAGCAGTACTTC.

This chain joins TRBV7-9 and TRBJ2-1; the match to TRBD2 covers 8 bases. Germline loops: CDR1 SEHNR, CDR2 FQNEAQ (reference sequence). CDR3 length: 15 residues. V shed 5 bases and J 4 bases; nucleotides not matched to a gene: 7. As DNA, the CDR3 is TGTGCCAGCAGCCATGCGGGGGGCTTTTACAATGAGCAGTTCTTC. This sequence encodes CASSHAGGFYNEQFF.

The V call is TRBV28, the J call TRBJ1-5; D unclear. There are 12 residues in the CDR3. V lost 6 bases and J 6 bases, leaving 9 bases between the germline ends. The germline gives CDR1 MDHEN, CDR2 SYDVKM. CDR3: CASRRGSQPQHF. In nucleotides, the CDR3 is TGTGCCAGCAGGCGAGGTAGTCAGCCCCAGCATTTT.

This chain uses TRBV5-4 with TRBJ2-7, with 8 bases identical to TRBD1. Per the germline V gene, CDR1 is SGHNT and CDR2 is YYREEE (reference sequence). The CDR3 sequence is 15 residues long. Trimming removed 4 bases from V and 2 bases from J; junction bases left unmatched: 8. The CDR3 reads CASSPPGQGTYEQYF. Here the CDR3 DNA reads TGTGCCAGCAGCCCGCCCGGACAGGGAACCTACGAGCAGTACTTC.

The CDR3 region is CSAKTAGLNTEAFF. The CDR3 DNA reads TGCAGCGCCAAAACCGCAGGTCTGAACACTGAAGCTTTCTTT. The V and J genes are TRBV29-1 and TRBJ1-1; no clear D gene. Germline CDR1 is SQVTM and CDR2 is ANQGSEA. The CDR3 contains 14 residues. V gave up 7 bases and J gave up 0 bases, with 15 bases separating them.

The chain uses TRBV7-2 and TRBJ1-5; D is ambiguous. This CDR3 has 15 amino acids. Germline CDR1 is SGHTA and CDR2 is FQGNSA. V was shortened by 1 base and J by 5 bases, with 12 bases between the two germline ends. The CDR3 loop is CASSLGSGPYQPQHF. CDR3 DNA sequence: TGTGCCAGCAGCTTAGGGAGTGGCCCCTATCAGCCCCAGCATTTT.

The chain joins TRBV3-1 (or the pseudogene TRBV3-2) to TRBJ1-6, with D perhaps matching TRBD1 (5 bases). The V gene's germline CDR1 is LGHDT and CDR2 YNNKEL (reference sequence). This CDR3 comprises 16 residues. V was cut by 3 bases and J by 8 bases, with 17 bases left in between. CDR3 nucleotides: TGTGCCAGCAGCCAGGGGAGCAGACGAGGGGATTCACCCCTCCACTTT. As protein: CASSQGSRRGDSPLHF.

The J gene is TRBJ2-5, the V gene TRBV27; 8 bases agree with TRBD1. The V and J ends lost 3 bases and 5 bases, in that order; junction bases with no gene match: 2. The germline CDR1 and CDR2 sequences are MNHEY and SMNVEV (reference sequence). There are 13 residues in the CDR3. The CDR3 bases are TGTGCCAGCAGTTTCGGACAGGGTGAGACCCAGTACTTC. Residues: CASSFGQGETQYF.

The gene calls are TRBV12-3 or TRBV12-4 and TRBJ2-5; D possibly matches TRBD1 or TRBD2 (7 bases each). The V and J ends lost 5 bases and 4 bases respectively, with 11 bases between them. The CDR3 is made up of 13 amino acids. CDR3 nucleotide sequence: TGTGCCAGCAGTCAGGGGGGGCGAGAGACCCAGTACTTC. It translates to CASSQGGRETQYF.

This CDR3 reads CASRALSYNSPLHF. The CDR3 region has the DNA TGCGCCAGCCGAGCACTGAGCTATAATTCACCCCTCCACTTT. The chain joins TRBV5-1 to TRBJ1-6; the D is unclear. Germline CDR1 and CDR2: SGHRS and YFSETQ. The CDR3 totals 14 residues. The V and J ends lost 7 bases and 3 bases respectively, with 11 bases between them.

The chain carries TRBV29-1 and TRBJ1-2; 9 bases match TRBD1. The CDR3 has 12 residues. Germline V gene sequence: CDR1 SQVTM, CDR2 ANQGSEA. The CDR3 reads CSYFSGTGGYTF. CDR3 sequence (DNA): TGCAGTTACTTCTCCGGGACAGGGGGCTACACCTTC. The full variable domain, in which reference TRBV29-1 and TRBJ1-2 provide the parts outside the CDR3, is SAVISQKPSRDICQRGTSLTIQCQVDSQVTMMFWYRQQPGQSLTLIATANQGSEATYESGFVIDKFPISRPNLTFSTLTVSNMSPEDSSIYLCSYFSGTGGYTFGSGTRLTVV.

This clone was recorded only once. The chain employs TRBV10-3 and TRBJ1-2, with D unclear. The CDR3 is made up of 13 amino acids. Trimming cost V 2 bases and J 4 bases, with 8 bases left between them. CDR1 is ENHRY, CDR2 SYGVKD, per germline. In DNA, the CDR3 is TGTGCCATCAGTGAGCCGACGGCCTATGGCTACACCTTC. Protein: CAISEPTAYGYTF.

The V and J genes are TRBV25-1 and TRBJ1-1; 7 nucleotides match TRBD1. The CDR3 is 17 residues long. V shed 5 bases and J 2 bases; nucleotides not matched to a gene: 14. Germline V CDR1 and CDR2: MGHDK, SYGVNS. In nucleotides, the CDR3 is TGTGCCAGCAGTCGAGGGGGTAGGGGACAGCTAAACACTGAAGCTTTCTTT. This sequence encodes CASSRGGRGQLNTEAFF.

The J gene is TRBJ2-5, the V gene TRBV7-2, with D possibly TRBD1 on 6 matching bases. Trimming stripped 1 base from V and 1 base from J, with 10 bases between. The germline gives CDR1 SGHTA, CDR2 FQGNSA. The CDR3 length is 15 residues. CDR3 residues: CASSLVDSPQETQYF. Here the CDR3 DNA reads TGTGCCAGCAGCTTAGTGGACAGTCCCCAAGAGACCCAGTACTTC.

This rearrangement joins TRBV4-2 to TRBJ2-1; TRBD1 is a possible D gene (6 bases). V lost 2 bases to trimming and J lost 2 bases, with 25 bases between them. The CDR3 length is 20 residues. Looked up from germline, CDR1 is LGHNA and CDR2 is YNFKEQ. The CDR3 region has the DNA TGTGCCAGCAGCCAAATCGCCGCGACAGGAGCATCGGCCACCTACAATGAGCAGTTCTTC. Translating it yields CASSQIAATGASATYNEQFF.

This rearrangement joins TRBV19 to TRBJ2-7; D not certain. Germline CDR1 LNHDA, CDR2 SQIVND (reference sequence). This CDR3 has 15 residues. Between the trimmed V and J ends, which lost 0 bases and 4 bases, there was a span of 13 bases. CDR3 coding DNA: TGTGCCAGTAGTATAGATACGGTCCTTCCATACGAGCAGTACTTC. It encodes CASSIDTVLPYEQYF.

The chain employs TRBV28 and TRBJ1-5; tentatively, D is TRBD1 (6 bases). The V end lost 2 bases, the J end lost 4 bases, and 12 bases lay between the germline ends. The CDR3 is made up of 15 amino acids. Germline values: CDR1 MDHEN, CDR2 SYDVKM. The CDR3 region has the DNA TGTGCCAGCAGTTTACAGGCGGGGGCGAATCAGCCCCAGCATTTT. Protein: CASSLQAGANQPQHF. The whole variable domain, remainder taken from reference TRBV28 and TRBJ1-5, is DVKVTQSSRYLVKRTGEKVFLECVQDMDHENMFWYRQDPGLGLRLIYFSYDVKMKEKGDIPEGYSVSREKKERFSLILESASTNQTSMYLCASSLQAGANQPQHFGDGTRLSIL.

This rearrangement joins TRBV7-9 to TRBJ1-2, with D unresolved. This CDR3 contains 13 residues. Germline values: CDR1 SEHNR, CDR2 FQNEAQ (reference sequence). The germline V and J ends were trimmed by 3 bases and 10 bases, with 15 bases remaining between them. CDR3 region: CASSFQPNLDYTF. The CDR3 coding sequence is TGTGCCAGCAGCTTTCAGCCTAATCTGGACTACACCTTC.

The rearrangement joins TRBV19 to TRBJ2-7, with D possibly called TRBD1 or TRBD2 (5 bases each). Germline V CDR1 and CDR2: LNHDA, SQIVND (reference sequence). The length of the CDR3 is 14 residues. V dropped 9 bases and J dropped 5 bases, with 20 bases sitting between them. CDR3 loop: CASRDPGGENEQYF. CDR3 nucleotides: TGTGCCAGCAGAGACCCTGGGGGAGAAAACGAGCAGTACTTC.

This clone has just one count. V is TRBV13 and J is TRBJ2-7; unclear D gene. The germline CDR1 and CDR2 sequences are PRHDT and FYEKMQ (reference sequence). Between the trimmed V and J ends, which lost 5 bases and 1 base, there was a span of 12 bases. This CDR3 comprises 14 residues. CDR3: CASSNIVQSYEQYF. The DNA of the CDR3 is TGTGCCAGCAGCAATATAGTGCAATCCTACGAGCAGTACTTC.